This T cell receptor beta chain was recorded in a study of blood T cell repertoires in COVID-19. At the level of the study: Collection of acute and convalescent COVID-19 samples took place in the United States, Italy and Spain.

V lost 4 bases to trimming and J lost 8 bases; unmatched junction nucleotides: 9. From germline, CDR1 is SGHDN and CDR2 FVKESK. CDR3 length: 14 residues. Original handling: Estimation of nucleated cell counts relied on the amplification of reference gene primers. The protocol was immunoSEQ multiplex PCR, while the TCRdb copy is restricted to in-frame clones and leaves out a portion. V and J calls plus clone size are reproduced from that table; the DNA served to infer D and trimming. The sample yields 45,000 to 50,000 clones, 83% seen once. The TCR sequence derives from a man older than 75 in a cohort sampled during active COVID-19. The chain combines TRBV14 with TRBJ1-2; TRBD1 matches 8 bases. Input material: peripheral blood. CDR3 amino acids: CASSPSGGQGGYTF. The CDR3 nucleotides read TGTGCCAGCAGCCCCTCGGGAGGACAGGGAGGCTACACCTTC.